A single sample gave rise to the 19 T cell receptor beta chains below, sequenced in a study of blood T cell repertoires in COVID-19. Some clones are missing from TCRdb's copy, which holds only in-frame ones; the method was immunoSEQ multiplex PCR. The sample holds more than 200,000 clones; 70% to 85% are singletons and the top ten take approximately 4.9%. The material sequenced was peripheral blood. The receptor set was obtained from a woman at least 80 years old with active or convalescent COVID-19.

This clone was seen a single time. The chain employs TRBV4-2 and TRBJ2-7, with 9 bases that match TRBD2. The V gene end was trimmed by 5 bases and the J gene end by 3 bases; junction bases not matched to a gene: 8. This CDR3 spans 15 amino acids. The germline V gene has CDR1 LGHNA and CDR2 YNFKEQ. The CDR3 protein is CASSERAGGHYEQYF. The CDR3 nucleotides are TGTGCCAGCAGCGAACGAGCGGGAGGACACTACGAGCAGTACTTC.

The chain uses TRBV6-2 or TRBV6-3 and TRBJ2-6; no reliable D call. CDR1 and CDR2 from the germline V gene are MNHEY and SVGEGT. The CDR3 runs 18 residues. Trimming took off 6 bases at V and 0 bases at J, with 18 bases between the two ends. CDR3 loop: CASSPRLGESSGANVLTF. CDR3 bases: TGTGCCAGCAGCCCTCGGCTGGGCGAGAGCTCTGGGGCCAACGTCCTGACTTTC.

This clone was counted a few times. No conserved phenylalanine or tryptophan is present at the end of the CDR3, so a read error is the likely explanation. The DNA is left out, because the CDR3 cannot be placed on it with certainty; the CDR3 is given as TCRdb lists it. The chain recombines TRBV11-2 with TRBJ2-7; the table's D call, TRBD1, was not checked against the DNA. The germline gives CDR1 SGHAT, CDR2 FQNNGV. The CDR3 spans 12 amino acids, including both terminal residues. The CDR3: CASSLFGRPQYL.

The rearrangement joins TRBV28 to TRBJ2-3; D is perhaps TRBD1 (7 bases). From germline, CDR1 is MDHEN and CDR2 SYDVKM. V lost 6 bases and J 5 bases, leaving 24 bases between the germline ends. The CDR3 runs to 17 residues. The CDR3 nucleotides are TGTGCCAGCAGATCCCCCGTGGAGGGGGCAGGTGTAGATACGCAGTATTTT. It specifies CASRSPVEGAGVDTQYF.

V usage is TRBV11-2 and J usage is TRBJ1-2; D ambiguous. The length of the CDR3 is 13 residues. Germline V gene lookup returns CDR1 SGHAT and CDR2 FQNNGV. The V end lost 4 bases, the J end lost 10 bases, and 16 bases lay between the germline ends. CDR3 residues: CASSSTVLPPYTF. CDR3 coding DNA: TGTGCCAGCAGCTCCACGGTCCTACCCCCCTACACCTTC. The entire variable domain, with the rest obtained from reference TRBV11-2 and TRBJ1-2, is as follows: EAGVAQSPRYKIIEKRQSVAFWCNPISGHATLYWYQQILGQGPKLLIQFQNNGVVDDSQLPKDRFSAERLKGVDSTLKIQPAKLEDSAVYLCASSSTVLPPYTFGSGTRLTVV.

J is TRBJ2-7 and V is TRBV30; D not certain. The CDR3 is 17 residues long. V was shortened by 2 bases and J by 6 bases, with 26 bases between the two germline ends. Germline assignment: CDR1 GTSNPN and CDR2 SVGIG (reference sequence). CDR3 amino acids: CAWSRRNSNPRPGEQYF. The CDR3 DNA is TGTGCCTGGAGTCGACGGAACTCGAATCCCCGGCCGGGCGAGCAGTACTTC.

With respect to this clone: The sample contains more than one DNA sequence encoding this CDR3. V is TRBV27 and J is TRBJ2-7; TRBD1 matches 7 bases. This CDR3 region has 14 residues. V was pared by 2 bases and J by 0 bases, with 1 base of the junction left unmatched. The germline CDR1 and CDR2 sequences are MNHEY and SMNVEV (reference sequence). CDR3 sequence: CASSLGDSSYEQYF. DNA for the CDR3: TGTGCCAGCAGTTTAGGGGACAGCTCCTACGAGCAGTACTTC.

The rearrangement joins TRBV11-3 to TRBJ2-3; the match to TRBD2 covers 9 bases. This CDR3 contains 17 residues. Germline trimming cut 4 bases from V and 4 bases from J; bases unmatched to any gene: 12. Germline CDR1 reads SGHNT; CDR2 reads YENEEA. CDR3 sequence: CASSSRSGGGAPDTQYF. The CDR3 DNA is TGTGCCAGCAGCTCCCGCTCTGGCGGGGGGGCCCCAGATACGCAGTATTTT.

The chain has TRBV5-1 and TRBJ1-1; 7 bases match TRBD1. Germline loops: CDR1 SGHRS, CDR2 YFSETQ. J gave up 4 bases and V 0 bases, and 6 bases lay outside the gene matches. The CDR3 is 15 amino acids. The CDR3 DNA is TGCGCCAGCAGCTTGGAGGGGGCTCGAAGCACTGAAGCTTTCTTT. Protein sequence: CASSLEGARSTEAFF. The full variable domain, completed using reference TRBV5-1 and TRBJ1-1, is KAGVTQTPRYLIKTRGQQVTLSCSPISGHRSVSWYQQTPGQGLQFLFEYFSETQRNKGNFPGRFSGRQFSNSRSEMNVSTLELGDSALYLCASSLEGARSTEAFFGQGTRLTVV.

This rearrangement joins TRBV12-3 or TRBV12-4 to TRBJ2-1; weak D call: TRBD2 (6 bases). This CDR3 region has 11 residues. Trimming took off 6 bases at V and 15 bases at J, with 15 bases between the two ends. CDR3 region: CASRATGVWFF. CDR3 in DNA: TGTGCCAGCAGGGCAACGGGGGTATGGTTCTTC.

The gene calls are TRBV7-6 and TRBJ2-7, with 8 bases aligning to TRBD1. Trimming at V came to 5 bases and at J to 3 bases, leaving 9 bases not matched to a gene. This CDR3 has 15 residues. Germline V CDR1 and CDR2: SGHVS, FNYEAQ. CDR3 bases: TGTGCCAGCAGCACAAGGACAGGGACCTTCTACGAGCAGTACTTC. Translation gives CASSTRTGTFYEQYF.

Only a few counts were recorded for this clone. The rearrangement uses TRBV15 and TRBJ2-7; TRBD2 might be the D (7 bases). The CDR3 covers 16 residues. Trimming stripped 5 bases from V and 3 bases from J, with 20 bases between. Germline CDR1 is LNHNV and CDR2 is YYDKDF (reference sequence). The CDR3 bases are TGTGCCACCAGCCGGGGGGTGCAGGGGAGTGACTACGAGCAGTACTTC. As protein: CATSRGVQGSDYEQYF.

The V and J genes are TRBV19 and TRBJ2-3, with unresolved D. Trimming shortened V by 7 bases and J by 4 bases, and 18 bases separated the two germline ends. This CDR3 spans 15 amino acids. Germline CDR1 LNHDA, CDR2 SQIVND (reference sequence). CDR3 amino acids: CASTITPSIADTQYF. As DNA, the CDR3 is TGTGCCAGTACCATCACCCCGAGTATCGCAGATACGCAGTATTTT.

This clone came up a few times. The chain joins TRBV6-1 to TRBJ1-4, with a possible D match to TRBD1 (5 bases). Germline V CDR1 and CDR2: MNHNS, SASEGT. Trimming cost V 3 bases and J 4 bases, with 12 bases left between them. The CDR3 has 15 amino acids. CDR3 in DNA: TGTGCCAGCAGTGAGCGGGGCGGGGTTAATGAAAAACTGTTTTTT. Its protein is CASSERGGVNEKLFF.

The chain uses TRBV18 and TRBJ1-2, with a tentative D call TRBD1 (5 bases). The V gene's germline CDR1 is KGHSH and CDR2 LQKENI. The V gene lost 3 bases and the J gene lost 7 bases, with 24 bases spanning the gap. The CDR3 loop spans 17 amino acids. CDR3 nucleotide sequence: TGTGCCAGCTCACCGACCCCGGGCCAGATTATGGGGGGTGGCTACACCTTC. It encodes CASSPTPGQIMGGGYTF.

In this sample, this clone turned up a few times. The V gene is TRBV12-3 or TRBV12-4, the J gene TRBJ1-1; a possible D gene is TRBD1 (6 bases). This CDR3 is built from 13 residues. Deletions cut 4 bases from V and 4 bases from J, with 10 bases between. The CDR3 spells CASSSGVVTEAFF. In nucleotides, the CDR3 is TGTGCCAGCAGTTCAGGGGTAGTCACTGAAGCTTTCTTT.

V and J are TRBV5-4 and TRBJ1-3; D gene ambiguous. V dropped 1 base and J dropped 4 bases, with 3 bases sitting between them. Germline-derived CDR1 and CDR2 are SGHNT and YYREEE (reference sequence). This CDR3 region has 12 residues. CDR3: CASSLSGNTIYF. In DNA form, the CDR3 reads TGTGCCAGCAGCTTGTCAGGAAACACCATATATTTT.

With respect to this clone: One junction end disagrees with the germline gene, perhaps due to a read error. This chain connects TRBV9 to TRBJ2-5, with TRBD2 matching 10 bases. Germline V CDR1 and CDR2: SGDLS, YYNGEE. CDR3 length: 15 residues. CDR3 amino acids: CASGPEAGGQGTQYF. The CDR3 DNA reads as TGTGCCAGCGGACCTGAAGCGGGAGGGCAAGGGACCCAGTACTTC.

This clone was found once. The chain's CDR3 is CSVGGDIAGLPSYEQYF. CDR3 nucleotides: TGCAGCGTTGGGGGCGACATAGCCGGCCTCCCCTCCTACGAGCAGTACTTC. V gene TRBV29-1 combines with J gene TRBJ2-7, with D maybe TRBD1 (5 bases). Germline V gene data show CDR1 as SQVTM and CDR2 as ANQGSEA. The CDR3 has 17 residues. Trimming left V 4 bases short and J 0 bases short, with 22 bases between.